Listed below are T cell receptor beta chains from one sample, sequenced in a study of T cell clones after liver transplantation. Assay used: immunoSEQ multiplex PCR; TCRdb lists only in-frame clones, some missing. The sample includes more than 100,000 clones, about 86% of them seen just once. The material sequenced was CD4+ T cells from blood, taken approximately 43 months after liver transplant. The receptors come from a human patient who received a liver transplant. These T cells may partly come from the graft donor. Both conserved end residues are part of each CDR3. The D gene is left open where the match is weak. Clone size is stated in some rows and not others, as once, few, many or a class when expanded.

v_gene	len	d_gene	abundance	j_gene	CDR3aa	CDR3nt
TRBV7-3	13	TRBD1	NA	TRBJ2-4	CASSLRQGDIQYF	TGTGCCAGCAGCTTAAGACAGGGGGACATTCAGTACTTC
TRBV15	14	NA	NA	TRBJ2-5	CATSRGRGRETQYF	TGTGCCACCAGCAGAGGAAGGGGCCGGGAGACCCAGTACTTC
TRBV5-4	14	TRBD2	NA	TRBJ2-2	CASSWGGSTGELFF	TGTGCCAGCAGCTGGGGAGGGAGCACCGGGGAGCTGTTTTTT
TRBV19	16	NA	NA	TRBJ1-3	CASSITRTDSGNTIYF	TGTGCCAGTAGTATCACCCGGACAGACTCTGGAAACACCATATATTTT
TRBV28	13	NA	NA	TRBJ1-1	CASSFFWNTEAFF	TGTGCCAGCAGTTTTTTTTGGAACACTGAAGCTTTCTTT
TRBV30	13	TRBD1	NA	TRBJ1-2	CAWTGRGPGGYTF	TGTGCCTGGACAGGCAGGGGGCCGGGTGGCTACACCTTC
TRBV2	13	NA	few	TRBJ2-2	CASSVLVSGELFF	TGTGCCAGCAGTGTTTTAGTTTCCGGGGAGCTGTTTTTT
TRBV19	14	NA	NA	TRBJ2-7	CATKPEGAAYEQYF	TGTGCCACCAAACCCGAAGGGGCGGCCTACGAGCAGTACTTC
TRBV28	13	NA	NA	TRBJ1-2	CASSVNQGGGYTF	TGTGCCAGCTCTGTAAATCAGGGAGGTGGCTACACCTTC
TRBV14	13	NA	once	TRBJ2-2	CASSQTRGGELFF	TGTGCCAGCAGCCAAACCAGGGGCGGGGAGCTGTTTTTT
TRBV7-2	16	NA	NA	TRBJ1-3	CASSYPRQLSGNTIYF	TGTGCCAGCAGCTACCCGAGACAGCTCTCTGGAAACACCATATATTTT
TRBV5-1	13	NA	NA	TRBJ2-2	CASSRDDTGELFF	TGCGCCAGCAGCCGGGACGACACCGGGGAGCTGTTTTTT
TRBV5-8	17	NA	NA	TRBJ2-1	CASSKDSLVFSYNEQFF	TGTGCCAGCAGCAAGGACAGCCTAGTATTCTCCTACAATGAGCAGTTCTTC
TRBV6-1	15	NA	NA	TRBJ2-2	CASRTRGGRAGELFF	TGTGCCAGCAGGACCAGGGGAGGACGGGCCGGGGAGCTGTTTTTT
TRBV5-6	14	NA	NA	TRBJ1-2	CASSLRGARYGYTF	TGTGCCAGCAGCCTTCGTGGGGCTAGGTATGGCTACACCTTC
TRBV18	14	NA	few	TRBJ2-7	CASSEGTTTYEQYF	TGTGCCAGCTCAGAAGGGACAACTACCTACGAGCAGTACTTC
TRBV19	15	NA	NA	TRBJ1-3	CASSMEATSEDTIYF	TGTGCCAGTAGTATGGAGGCCACTTCGGAAGACACCATATATTTT
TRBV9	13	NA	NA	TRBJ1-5	CASSPGPDQPQHF	TGTGCCAGCAGCCCAGGTCCGGATCAGCCCCAGCATTTT
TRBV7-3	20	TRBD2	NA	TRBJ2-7	CASSLSDIQRGPSVTYEQYF	TGTGCCAGCAGCTTAAGCGATATCCAGCGGGGGCCATCAGTAACATACGAGCAGTACTTC
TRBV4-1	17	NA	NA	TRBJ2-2	CASSQDLNGPYTGELFF	TGCGCCAGCAGCCAAGATCTTAACGGGCCGTACACCGGGGAGCTGTTTTTT
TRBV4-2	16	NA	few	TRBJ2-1	CASSQEQSSSYNEQFF	TGTGCCAGCAGCCAAGAACAGTCAAGCTCCTACAATGAGCAGTTCTTC
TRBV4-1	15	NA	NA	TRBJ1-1	CASSPTRDMNTEAFF	TGCGCCAGCAGCCCGACCAGGGACATGAACACTGAAGCTTTCTTT
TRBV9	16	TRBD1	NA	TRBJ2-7	CASSSAGTGVSYEQYF	TGTGCCAGCAGCTCGGCCGGGACAGGCGTATCCTACGAGCAGTACTTC
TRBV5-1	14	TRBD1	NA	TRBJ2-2	CASRNRGDTGELFF	TGCGCCAGCAGAAACAGGGGAGACACCGGGGAGCTGTTTTTT
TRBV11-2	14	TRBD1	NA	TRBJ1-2	CASSLIQGAGGYTF	TGTGCCAGCAGCTTAATCCAGGGGGCTGGTGGCTACACCTTC
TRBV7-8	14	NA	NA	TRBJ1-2	CASSQPGQPQGYTF	TGTGCCAGCAGCCAGCCAGGGCAACCCCAAGGCTACACCTTC
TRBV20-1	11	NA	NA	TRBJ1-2	CSAASPGGYTF	TGCAGTGCAGCTAGTCCGGGGGGCTACACCTTC
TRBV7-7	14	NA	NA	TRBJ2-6	CAIGDSSGANVLTF	TGTGCCATCGGCGACAGCTCTGGGGCCAACGTCCTGACTTTC
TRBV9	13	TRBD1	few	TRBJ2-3	CASSGTGVDTQYF	TGTGCCAGCAGCGGCACAGGGGTAGATACGCAGTATTTT
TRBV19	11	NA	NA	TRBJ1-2	CASSRQRGYTF	TGTGCCAGTAGTCGTCAGAGAGGCTACACCTTC
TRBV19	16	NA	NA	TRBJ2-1	CASSIAGGNSYNEQFF	TGTGCCAGTAGTATAGCGGGCGGGAACTCCTACAATGAGCAGTTCTTC
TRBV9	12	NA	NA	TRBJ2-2	CASSVGWGELFF	TGTGCCAGCAGCGTAGGATGGGGGGAGCTGTTTTTT
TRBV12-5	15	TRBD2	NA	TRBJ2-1	CASGLGVGGRNEQFF	TGTGCTAGTGGTTTGGGGGTTGGCGGGAGGAATGAGCAGTTCTTC
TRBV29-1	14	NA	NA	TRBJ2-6	CSVEVTSGANVLTF	TGCAGCGTTGAAGTGACCTCTGGGGCCAACGTCCTGACTTTC
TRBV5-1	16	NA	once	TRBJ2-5	CASSSGRPASQETQYF	TGCGCCAGCAGCTCGGGTCGTCCGGCATCCCAAGAGACCCAGTACTTC
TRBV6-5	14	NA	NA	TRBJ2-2	CASSSRGMTGELFF	TGTGCCAGCAGTTCCCGGGGAATGACCGGGGAGCTGTTTTTT
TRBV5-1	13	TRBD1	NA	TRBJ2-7	CASSLGDRDEQYF	TGCGCCAGCAGCTTGGGGGACAGGGACGAGCAGTACTTC